The 27 T cell receptor beta chains reported below all come from one sample, sequenced in a study of blood T cell repertoires in COVID-19. Data came from immunoSEQ multiplex PCR; TCRdb stores just in-frame clones and leaves some out. The sample has some 97,000 clones, 85% to 90% seen once. Sequencing was carried out using peripheral blood. All receptors come from a human donor in a cohort sampled during active COVID-19.

The chain recombines TRBV29-1 with TRBJ2-1; 11 bases match TRBD2. This CDR3 has 15 amino acids. J lost 8 bases, V lost 6 bases, and 12 bases had no gene match. CDR1 is SQVTM, CDR2 ANQGSEA, per germline. The DNA for the CDR3 is TGCAGCGTAGACCCGACTAGCGGGATAGGTTATGAGCAGTTCTTC. Protein sequence: CSVDPTSGIGYEQFF.

This chain joins TRBV9 and TRBJ2-1, with D maybe TRBD2 (5 bases). This CDR3 has 15 amino acids. Trimming shortened V by 3 bases and J by 7 bases, and 17 bases separated the two germline ends. CDR1 and CDR2 (germline): SGDLS, YYNGEE. The CDR3 DNA sequence: TGTGCCAGCAGCGGGACTTGGGCCTTCGAGAATGAGCAGTTCTTC. It translates to CASSGTWAFENEQFF.

The chain combines TRBV28 with TRBJ1-1, with 11 bases fitting TRBD1. Per germline, CDR1 MDHEN and CDR2 SYDVKM. The CDR3 has 16 residues. With 1 base clipped from V and 5 bases from J, the junction kept 6 bases outside the gene matches. DNA for the CDR3: TGTGCCAGCAGTTTATTCGGGACAGGGGGGCAAACTGAAGCTTTCTTT. It specifies CASSLFGTGGQTEAFF.

The J gene is TRBJ2-2, the V gene TRBV9; the D gene is possibly TRBD2 (5 bases). Germline CDR1 SGDLS, CDR2 YYNGEE. The V gene lost 5 bases and the J gene lost 4 bases, with 12 bases spanning the gap. The CDR3 runs 14 residues. This CDR3 is CASRYAGGTGELFF. In DNA form, the CDR3 reads TGTGCCAGCAGGTACGCGGGTGGCACCGGGGAGCTGTTTTTT.

This chain connects TRBV5-1 to TRBJ2-2, with D perhaps TRBD2 (5 bases). Germline V gene data show CDR1 as SGHRS and CDR2 as YFSETQ. This CDR3 spans 18 amino acids. The V end lost 0 bases, the J end lost 0 bases, and 15 bases lay between the germline ends. The CDR3 loop is CASSLGVWLAANTGELFF. The CDR3, as DNA: TGCGCCAGCAGCTTGGGTGTCTGGCTAGCCGCGAACACCGGGGAGCTGTTTTTT.

V usage is TRBV15 and J usage is TRBJ2-2; the match to TRBD2 covers 9 bases. Unmatched junction bases numbered 18, after V lost 6 bases and J lost 4 bases. The CDR3 is made up of 19 amino acids. Germline lookup yields CDR1 LNHNV and CDR2 YYDKDF (reference sequence). CDR3 sequence (DNA): TGTGCCACCAGACCCCCCGGGACTAGCCGCACACAACTCACCGGGGAGCTGTTTTTT. Amino acids: CATRPPGTSRTQLTGELFF.

The V and J genes are TRBV28 and TRBJ2-1; 8 positions match TRBD2. Germline lookup yields CDR1 MDHEN and CDR2 SYDVKM. This CDR3 region has 14 residues. The V and J ends lost 3 bases and 6 bases, in that order; junction bases with no gene match: 4. CDR3 amino acids: CASSFGLAANEQFF. Written as DNA, the CDR3 is TGTGCCAGCAGTTTCGGACTAGCTGCCAATGAGCAGTTCTTC. The full variable domain, completed using reference TRBV28 and TRBJ2-1, is DVKVTQSSRYLVKRTGEKVFLECVQDMDHENMFWYRQDPGLGLRLIYFSYDVKMKEKGDIPEGYSVSREKKERFSLILESASTNQTSMYLCASSFGLAANEQFFGPGTRLTVL.

The chain joins TRBV4-1 to TRBJ2-5; D perhaps matches TRBD2 (8 bases). The CDR3 runs 19 residues. Trimming pared 4 bases from V and 5 bases from J, leaving 29 bases between. From germline, CDR1 is MGHRA and CDR2 YSYEKL. CDR3 DNA sequence: TGCGCCAGCAGCCCCAGGGGGAGCGGGAGCCCACAGAGGGGGGAGACCCAGTACTTC. It translates to CASSPRGSGSPQRGETQYF.

The chain recombines TRBV4-3 with TRBJ2-1; maybe TRBD1 (5 bases). The CDR3 sequence is 14 residues long. V gave up 1 base and J gave up 7 bases, with 11 bases separating them. The germline gives CDR1 LGHNA, CDR2 YSLEER. The CDR3 loop is CASSQGQFLNEQFF. The CDR3 DNA reads as TGCGCCAGCAGCCAAGGACAGTTTTTGAATGAGCAGTTCTTC.

The chain employs TRBV18 and TRBJ2-3; weak D call: TRBD2 (5 bases). CDR1 and CDR2 (germline): KGHSH, LQKENI. Trimming shortened V by 3 bases and J by 4 bases, and 8 bases separated the two germline ends. The CDR3 consists of 13 residues. DNA of the CDR3: TGTGCCAGCTCACCGGCGGGCCCAGATACGCAGTATTTT. Translating it yields CASSPAGPDTQYF.

V gene TRBV5-1 combines with J gene TRBJ2-2; D gene ambiguous. V was trimmed by 4 bases and J by 4 bases, leaving 14 bases between them. Germline V gives CDR1 SGHRS, CDR2 YFSETQ. This CDR3 is built from 15 residues. Here the CDR3 DNA reads TGCGCCAGCAGCCCAACTGTAATCTTCACCGGGGAGCTGTTTTTT. Translation: CASSPTVIFTGELFF.

This clone has at least ten counts. This chain links TRBV3-1 (or the pseudogene TRBV3-2) with TRBJ2-1; TRBD2 aligns across 8 bases. Germline V lookup: CDR1 LGHDT, CDR2 YNNKEL (reference sequence). This CDR3 is 13 amino acids long. The J segment lost 7 bases and the V segment lost 8 bases, leaving 7 bases of the junction unmatched. The CDR3 nucleotides are TGTGCCAGCGTAGATAGCGGGAAAAATGAGCAGTTCTTC. Its protein product is CASVDSGKNEQFF.

The chain has TRBV19 and TRBJ1-6; TRBD1 matches at 9 bases. CDR1 is LNHDA and CDR2 is SQIVND in the germline V gene (reference sequence). This CDR3 comprises 14 residues. The V segment lost 6 bases and the J segment 10 bases; nucleotides outside the gene matches: 7. The CDR3 spells CASSPDRGSSPLHF. In DNA form, the CDR3 reads TGTGCCAGTAGCCCCGACAGGGGGTCATCACCCCTCCACTTT.

This sequence joins TRBV7-2 and TRBJ2-7; 11 nucleotides match TRBD2. The CDR3 is 17 residues long. CDR1 is SGHTA, CDR2 FQGNSA, per germline. After removal of 6 bases from V and 1 base from J, the junction contained 11 bases not matched to a gene. The CDR3 bases are TGTGCCAGCAGGGATTCGGGACTAGCGGAACTTTCCTACGAGCAGTACTTC. As protein: CASRDSGLAELSYEQYF.

The chain couples TRBV11-3 to TRBJ2-1, with 9 bases lining up with TRBD2. The germline V gene has CDR1 SGHNT and CDR2 YENEEA. There are 15 residues in the CDR3. V was pared by 8 bases and J by 1 base, with 6 bases of the junction left unmatched. The CDR3 here is CASGQTSGSYNEQFF. CDR3 in DNA: TGTGCCAGCGGCCAAACTAGCGGGTCCTACAATGAGCAGTTCTTC.

This chain joins TRBV9 and TRBJ2-3; D is uncertain. The ends were cut back, 0 bases at V and 4 bases at J, with 9 bases in the middle. Germline V lookup: CDR1 SGDLS, CDR2 YYNGEE. This CDR3 region has 14 residues. CDR3 coding DNA: TGTGCCAGCAGCGTAGCGGTAGCCTCAGATACGCAGTATTTT. Translating it yields CASSVAVASDTQYF.

On this clone itself: The same CDR3 is also encoded by other DNA sequences in this sample. V gene TRBV28 combines with J gene TRBJ1-2, with unresolved D. The CDR3 consists of 13 residues. The ends were cut back, 3 bases at V and 2 bases at J, with 7 bases in the middle. CDR1 and CDR2 from the germline V gene are MDHEN and SYDVKM. In nucleotides, the CDR3 is TGTGCCAGCAGTTTTGGGCAGAACTATGGCTACACCTTC. This codes for CASSFGQNYGYTF.

The rearrangement joins TRBV27 to TRBJ1-5; D gene ambiguous. Germline V CDR1 and CDR2: MNHEY, SMNVEV (reference sequence). Trimming removed 5 bases from V and 6 bases from J, with 17 bases in between. The CDR3 contains 15 residues. This CDR3 reads CASSENSRRSQPQHF. CDR3 nucleotide sequence: TGTGCCAGCAGTGAGAACTCCCGTAGGAGTCAGCCCCAGCATTTT.

This chain connects TRBV7-9 to TRBJ2-7; 7 bases fit TRBD1. This CDR3 region has 14 residues. The V segment lost 1 base and the J segment 4 bases; nucleotides outside the gene matches: 4. Germline-derived CDR1 and CDR2 are SEHNR and FQNEAQ (reference sequence). The CDR3 region has the DNA TGTGCCAGCAGCTTAGGGGACAGCCTATACGAGCAGTACTTC. It codes for CASSLGDSLYEQYF.

The V call is TRBV7-9, the J call TRBJ1-2; TRBD1 agrees at 10 bases. The CDR3 length is 17 residues. V gave up 1 base and J gave up 4 bases; unmatched junction bases: 9. Germline V CDR1 and CDR2: SEHNR, FQNEAQ (reference sequence). The CDR3 coding sequence is TGTGCCAGCAGCTTAGGACAGGGGGCCTTTCTTCGCTATGGCTACACCTTC. Translated, it gives CASSLGQGAFLRYGYTF.

The rearrangement uses TRBV3-1 (or the pseudogene TRBV3-2) and TRBJ2-7; D is perhaps TRBD2 (6 bases). CDR1 is LGHDT and CDR2 is YNNKEL in the germline V gene (reference sequence). Deletions cut 0 bases from V and 3 bases from J, with 15 bases between. This CDR3 has 16 residues. The CDR3 protein is CASSQDRFSGHYEQYF. CDR3 in DNA: TGTGCCAGCAGCCAAGATCGGTTTAGCGGACACTACGAGCAGTACTTC.

This clone was found a few times. V gene TRBV28 combines with J gene TRBJ2-1, with D possibly being TRBD1 (6 bases). Germline V gene lookup returns CDR1 MDHEN and CDR2 SYDVKM. The V and J ends lost 5 bases and 9 bases respectively, with 11 bases between them. This CDR3 region has 12 residues. DNA of the CDR3: TGTGCCAGCAGTACAGGGATTGGTGAGCAGTTCTTC. It translates to CASSTGIGEQFF. The full variable domain, completed using reference TRBV28 and TRBJ2-1, is DVKVTQSSRYLVKRTGEKVFLECVQDMDHENMFWYRQDPGLGLRLIYFSYDVKMKEKGDIPEGYSVSREKKERFSLILESASTNQTSMYLCASSTGIGEQFFGPGTRLTVL.

The chain has TRBV7-9 and TRBJ2-5; 13 nucleotides line up with TRBD2. The CDR3 is 16 residues long. The J segment lost 5 bases and the V segment lost 0 bases, leaving 3 bases of the junction unmatched. Per the germline V gene, CDR1 is SEHNR and CDR2 is FQNEAQ (reference sequence). The CDR3, as DNA: TGTGCCAGCAGCTTAGCCAAGACTAGCGGGAGGGAGACCCAGTACTTC. Translated: CASSLAKTSGRETQYF.

This clone was detected only once. The J gene is TRBJ1-6, the V gene TRBV18, with TRBD1 matching over 7 bases. Germline lookup yields CDR1 KGHSH and CDR2 LQKENI. The V segment lost 3 bases and the J segment 6 bases; nucleotides outside the gene matches: 2. This CDR3 contains 14 residues. The CDR3 DNA is TGTGCCAGCTCACCGGGACAGACTAATTCACCCCTCCACTTT. Protein sequence: CASSPGQTNSPLHF.

V gene TRBV28 combines with J gene TRBJ2-3, with a weak D call TRBD1 (6 bases). Per germline, CDR1 MDHEN and CDR2 SYDVKM. Trimming pared 4 bases from V and 8 bases from J, leaving 10 bases between. This CDR3 is 12 amino acids long. CDR3 DNA: TGTGCCAGCAGTTCCCCCAGGGGTACGCAGTATTTT. This gives the protein CASSSPRGTQYF.

Details on this clone: Other DNA sequences in the sample encode the same CDR3. The J gene is TRBJ1-1, the V gene TRBV29-1; D is undetermined. This CDR3 spans 10 amino acids. In germline, CDR1 is SQVTM, CDR2 ANQGSEA. Deletions cut 5 bases from V and 3 bases from J, with 4 bases between. The CDR3 region has the DNA TGCAGCGTTCTAGACACTGAAGCTTTCTTT. Its translation is CSVLDTEAFF.

V gene TRBV5-3 combines with J gene TRBJ2-7; the match to TRBD2 covers 11 bases. TRBV5-3 is reported as an ORF; its role is uncertain. CDR3 size: 13 residues. After removal of 5 bases from V and 6 bases from J, the junction contained 4 bases not matched to a gene. The CDR3 sequence: CARSSGRALEQYF. CDR3 DNA sequence: TGTGCCAGAAGTAGCGGGAGGGCCCTCGAGCAGTACTTC.